Shown below are 3 T cell receptor beta chains from a single sample sequenced in a study of blood T cell repertoires in COVID-19. The repertoire was sequenced with immunoSEQ multiplex PCR; TCRdb's copy has only in-frame clones and lacks some. The sample shows some 70,000 clones, roughly 84% of them seen only once. Material: peripheral blood. The receptors shown here come from a man aged 50-59 years with active COVID-19.

V usage is TRBV7-3 and J usage is TRBJ2-6; the D is unclear. The germline V gene has CDR1 SGHTA and CDR2 FQGTGA. V was cut by 0 bases and J by 3 bases, with 15 bases left in between. CDR3 length: 18 residues. In DNA, the CDR3 is TGTGCCAGCAGCTTAACGGTGGGCTCCGAAATTGGGGCCAACGTCCTGACTTTC. This encodes CASSLTVGSEIGANVLTF.

The CDR3 spells CASRLPPNYGYTF. CDR3 nucleotides: TGTGCCAGCAGACTACCTCCGAACTATGGCTACACCTTC. The rearrangement links TRBV7-2 to TRBJ1-2; D is undetermined. Germline CDR1 reads SGHTA; CDR2 reads FQGNSA. The V gene lost 6 bases and the J gene lost 2 bases, with 10 bases spanning the gap. This CDR3 comprises 13 residues.

The rearrangement joins TRBV4-3 to TRBJ2-5; 7 bases fit TRBD1. This CDR3 has 16 residues. V lost 0 bases and J lost 3; bases outside the gene matches: 7. CDR1 is LGHNA, CDR2 YSLEER, per germline. This CDR3 is CASSQESGDREETQYF. CDR3 DNA: TGCGCCAGCAGCCAAGAATCCGGAGACAGGGAAGAGACCCAGTACTTC.